The next 27 T cell receptor beta chains were all read from a single sample in a study of T cell repertoires in cytomegalovirus infection. TCRdb itself ran the reads through MiXCR, one entry per CDR3 protein. Of hundreds of thousands of distinct CDR3 sequences in the sample, 9.5% were seen once. The sequencing input was PBMCs. The receptors here all came from a human donor in good health (CMV status not recorded). Some clones in this sample may be carry-over from other donors' samples.

This clonotype was counted ten times or more. CDR3 nucleotide sequence: TGTGCCACGCAAACAGGCAGCGGGAGAAGAGTTTCGCCTACGGGGACCCAGTACTTC. Translating gives CATQTGSGRRVSPTGTQYF. The chain is built from TRBV28 and TRBJ2-5; 8 bases agree with TRBD2. Unmatched junction bases numbered 29, after V lost 10 bases and J lost 7 bases. The germline V gene has CDR1 MDHEN and CDR2 SYDVKM. The CDR3 has 19 amino acids.

V usage is TRBV7-6 and J usage is TRBJ1-5; D is perhaps TRBD1 (5 bases). The CDR3 runs to 16 residues. V lost 4 bases and J 4 bases, leaving 17 bases between the germline ends. Germline-derived CDR1 and CDR2 are SGHVS and FNYEAQ. This chain's CDR3 is CASSSGGLRGNQPQHF. Here the CDR3 DNA reads TGTGCCAGCAGCTCTGGAGGTTTAAGGGGAAATCAGCCCCAGCATTTT. Variable domain in full (rest from reference TRBV7-6 and TRBJ1-5): GAGVSQSPRYKVTKRGQDVALRCDPISGHVSLYWYRQALGQGPEFLTYFNYEAQQDKSGLPNDRFSAERPEGSISTLTIQRTEQRDSAMYRCASSSGGLRGNQPQHFGDGTRLSIL.

This clonotype was seen a few times. This chain connects TRBV20-1 to TRBJ1-4; D gene unclear. Germline V gene lookup returns CDR1 DFQATT and CDR2 SNEGSKA (reference sequence). The CDR3 consists of 10 residues. V dropped 6 bases and J dropped 8 bases, with 7 bases sitting between them. DNA of the CDR3: TGCAGTGCCTCCGGGGAAAAACTGTTTTTT. The encoded protein is CSASGEKLFF.

The chain carries TRBV12-3 or TRBV12-4 and TRBJ2-7; D possibly corresponds to TRBD2 (5 bases). V shed 0 bases and J shed 12 bases, with 21 bases lying between them. The CDR3 length is 15 residues. The CDR3, as DNA: TGTGCCAGCAGTTTAGCAGGTGCCCAGAGGAGGTGGGTGTACTTC. Amino acids: CASSLAGAQRRWVYF.

This clonotype was found many times. V usage is TRBV7-2 and J usage is TRBJ2-7, with D possibly matching TRBD1 (6 bases). V was cut by 5 bases and J by 6 bases, with 17 bases left in between. The CDR3 is 14 amino acids. Germline CDR1 is SGHTA and CDR2 is FQGNSA. DNA of the CDR3: TGTGCCAGCAGCCAAGGGGGATTTCGTCTCGAGCAGTACTTC. It codes for CASSQGGFRLEQYF.

This clonotype has only a few counts. The V gene is TRBV30, the J gene TRBJ1-1; D remains ambiguous. Germline V gene sequence: CDR1 GTSNPN, CDR2 SVGIG (reference sequence). CDR3 length equals 14 residues. Between the trimmed V and J ends, which lost 2 bases and 0 bases, there was a span of 10 bases. This CDR3 is CAWSPVSLNTEAFF. CDR3 bases: TGTGCCTGGAGTCCAGTATCTCTGAACACTGAAGCTTTCTTT.

The table lists this clonotype with many counts. The CDR3 is CASSLGPGGSSNQPQHF. The CDR3, as DNA: TGTGCCAGCAGCTTAGGGCCAGGGGGTTCTAGCAATCAGCCCCAGCATTTT. The chain links TRBV7-2 to TRBJ1-5; 7 nucleotides agree with TRBD1. The junction had 6 bases not matched to a gene; V was cut back by 1 base and J by 0 bases. The germline V gene encodes CDR1 SGHTA and CDR2 FQGNSA. The CDR3 spans 17 residues.

The sample holds many counts of this clonotype. J is TRBJ2-7 and V is TRBV6-2 or TRBV6-3, with D possibly matching TRBD1 (6 bases). The V and J ends lost 2 bases and 4 bases respectively, with 12 bases between them. The CDR3 is 14 residues long. CDR1 is MNHEY and CDR2 is SVGEGT in the germline V gene. CDR3: CASSYGTPTYEQYF. CDR3 nucleotide sequence: TGTGCCAGCAGTTACGGGACACCGACTTACGAGCAGTACTTC.

This clonotype was found a few times. The rearrangement joins TRBV6-8 to TRBJ1-4; tentatively, D is TRBD1 (5 bases). Germline lookup yields CDR1 MNHGY and CDR2 SAAAGT. The CDR3 has 12 amino acids. Trimming stripped 5 bases from V and 10 bases from J, with 11 bases between. CDR3 residues: CASSPSGGKLFF. The CDR3 DNA follows: TGTGCCAGCAGTCCCTCCGGGGGAAAACTGTTTTTT.

V gene TRBV6-8 combines with J gene TRBJ1-1; D not resolved. V gave up 2 bases and J gave up 4 bases, with 8 bases separating them. The germline V gene encodes CDR1 MNHGY and CDR2 SAAAGT. The CDR3 extends over 13 amino acids. As DNA, the CDR3 is TGTGCCAGCAGTTACGATTGGGGCACTGAAGCTTTCTTT. This gives the protein CASSYDWGTEAFF.

J is TRBJ1-1 and V is TRBV6-2 or TRBV6-3; no clear D. Trimming took off 2 bases at V and 5 bases at J, with 9 bases between the two ends. The CDR3 loop spans 13 amino acids. The germline CDR1 and CDR2 sequences are MNHEY and SVGEGT. The CDR3 is CASSYGVRTEAFF. The CDR3 region has the DNA TGTGCCAGCAGTTACGGCGTACGGACTGAAGCTTTCTTT.

This clonotype was recorded a few times. The chain combines TRBV20-1 with TRBJ1-2, with D perhaps matching TRBD1 (6 bases). The germline V gene encodes CDR1 DFQATT and CDR2 SNEGSKA (reference sequence). Trimming took 0 bases from V and 3 from J, leaving 8 bases between them. The CDR3 covers 13 residues. CDR3 sequence reads: CSAREQGHYGYTF. DNA of the CDR3: TGCAGTGCTAGAGAACAGGGCCACTATGGCTACACCTTC.

In its sample, this clonotype was seen a few times. This chain uses TRBV6-2 or TRBV6-3 with TRBJ1-5; D perhaps matches TRBD1 (5 bases). V was cut by 6 bases and J by 6 bases, with 15 bases left in between. There are 14 residues in the CDR3. The germline gives CDR1 MNHEY, CDR2 SVGEGT. CDR3 sequence (DNA): TGTGCCAGCAGCCAGACGGGGGAAATTCAGCCCCAGCATTTT. This codes for CASSQTGEIQPQHF.

This clonotype was observed a few times. The genes are TRBV6-1 and TRBJ2-2; 8 bases are a match to TRBD1. The J segment lost 1 base and the V segment lost 4 bases, leaving 2 bases of the junction unmatched. The CDR3 consists of 15 residues. Germline V CDR1 and CDR2: MNHNS, SASEGT. CDR3 nucleotide sequence: TGTGCCAGCAGTGGACAGGGGCGGAACACCGGGGAGCTGTTTTTT. Protein product: CASSGQGRNTGELFF.

The chain carries TRBV7-2 and TRBJ2-3; 13 bases match TRBD2. There are 17 residues in the CDR3. V dropped 5 bases and J dropped 2; count of bases not matched to a gene: 7. The germline V gene encodes CDR1 SGHTA and CDR2 FQGNSA. CDR3 in DNA: TGTGCCAGCAGCCTCAGACTAGCGGGAGGACCCACAGATACGCAGTATTTT. This codes for CASSLRLAGGPTDTQYF.

The rearrangement uses TRBV15 and TRBJ2-3, with TRBD1 matching 11 bases. The CDR3 is 15 amino acids. CDR1 is LNHNV and CDR2 is YYDKDF in the germline V gene (reference sequence). Trimming cost V 9 bases and J 4 bases; bases outside gene matches: 9. The CDR3 DNA follows: TGTGCCACGGAGGGACAGGGGGGAACCTCAGATACGCAGTATTTT. Its translation is CATEGQGGTSDTQYF.

The chain combines TRBV29-1 with TRBJ2-7, with D tentatively TRBD1 (5 bases). V was cut by 5 bases and J by 6 bases, with 17 bases left in between. Germline V gives CDR1 SQVTM, CDR2 ANQGSEA. The CDR3 sequence is 13 residues long. In DNA form, the CDR3 reads TGCAGCGTTCGAAGTCCAGGGTCCGGCGAGCAGTACTTC. Its protein is CSVRSPGSGEQYF.

This clonotype has just a few counts. The chain couples TRBV20-1 to TRBJ2-6; no clear D. The germline V gene has CDR1 DFQATT and CDR2 SNEGSKA (reference sequence). V lost 5 bases and J 0 bases, leaving 11 bases between the germline ends. The CDR3 contains 15 residues. In DNA form, the CDR3 reads TGCAGTGCTCCCGACCCCTTCTCTGGGGCCAACGTCCTGACTTTC. Translated: CSAPDPFSGANVLTF.

In this sample, this clonotype turned up many times. In DNA form, the CDR3 reads TGTGCCAGCAGCTTTTCCCGCGCTGAAGCTTTCTTT. Translating it yields CASSFSRAEAFF. V is TRBV7-2 and J is TRBJ1-1; D uncertain. CDR1 and CDR2 from the germline V gene are SGHTA and FQGNSA. The CDR3 covers 12 residues. The V end was cut by 3 bases, the J end by 6 bases, with 8 bases between.

This clonotype was counted at least ten times. The chain's CDR3 is CASSLVIATYEQYF. DNA for the CDR3: TGTGCCAGCAGTTTGGTGATTGCCACCTACGAGCAGTACTTC. The chain has TRBV12-3 or TRBV12-4 and TRBJ2-7; D is ambiguous. The CDR3 runs to 14 residues. The V end lost 3 bases, the J end lost 2 bases, and 11 bases lay between the germline ends.

This clonotype was counted at least ten times. J is TRBJ2-7 and V is TRBV7-2, with D possibly being TRBD2 (5 bases). This CDR3 region has 12 residues. Germline loops: CDR1 SGHTA, CDR2 FQGNSA. V lost 1 base, J lost 7 bases, and 8 bases lay in between. The CDR3 sequence is CASSLVSGEQYF. The CDR3 DNA reads TGTGCCAGCAGCTTAGTCTCGGGGGAGCAGTACTTC.

In DNA form, the CDR3 reads TGTGCCAGCAGGAGCCAGGGAGGCCCCTACGAGCAGTACTTC. Its protein product is CASRSQGGPYEQYF. The rearrangement uses TRBV6-2 or TRBV6-3 and TRBJ2-7; perhaps TRBD2 as D (6 bases). Germline V gene sequence: CDR1 MNHEY, CDR2 SVGEGT. Trimming pared 6 bases from V and 2 bases from J, leaving 14 bases between. The CDR3 spans 14 residues.

This clonotype came up many times. The chain combines TRBV7-2 with TRBJ2-3; 9 positions agree with TRBD2. V lost 1 base to trimming and J lost 4 bases; unmatched junction nucleotides: 3. The CDR3 is 15 residues long. From germline, CDR1 is SGHTA and CDR2 FQGNSA. Here the CDR3 reads CASSLGGGAADTQYF. In DNA form, the CDR3 reads TGTGCCAGCAGCTTAGGCGGGGGGGCGGCAGATACGCAGTATTTT. The full variable domain, rest sourced from reference TRBV7-2 and TRBJ2-3, is GAGVSQSPSNKVTEKGKDVELRCDPISGHTALYWYRQSLGQGLEFLIYFQGNSAPDKSGLPSDRFSAERTGGSVSTLTIQRTQQEDSAVYLCASSLGGGAADTQYFGPGTRLTVL.

The chain couples TRBV12-3 or TRBV12-4 to TRBJ2-7; the D gene could be TRBD1 or TRBD2 (6 bases each). The CDR3 consists of 17 residues. V dropped 0 bases and J dropped 0 bases, with 15 bases sitting between them. CDR3 nucleotides: TGTGCCAGCAGTTTAGCGAAGGGAGGACAGTACTCCTACGAGCAGTACTTC. It yields the protein CASSLAKGGQYSYEQYF.

This sequence joins TRBV6-8 and TRBJ2-7; D might be TRBD1 (6 bases). With 4 bases removed from V and 2 bases from J, the gap between germline ends came to 21 bases. The CDR3 loop spans 17 amino acids. In germline, CDR1 is MNHGY, CDR2 SAAAGT. The CDR3 bases are TGTGCCAGCAGTTTCTACCTGACAGGACACCAAACCTACGAGCAGTACTTC. As protein: CASSFYLTGHQTYEQYF.

V is TRBV20-1 and J is TRBJ1-2; 7 bases map to TRBD1. The V gene end was trimmed by 3 bases and the J gene end by 3 bases; junction bases not matched to a gene: 16. The CDR3 is 17 residues long. Germline CDR1 and CDR2: DFQATT and SNEGSKA (reference sequence). Here the CDR3 DNA reads TGCAGTGCTAGGGCCACAGGGAGGGGGCCGCGTGACTATGGCTACACCTTC. Protein: CSARATGRGPRDYGYTF.

The sample holds a few counts of this clonotype. The rearrangement joins TRBV6-2 or TRBV6-3 to TRBJ1-5, with D unresolved. This CDR3 is built from 13 residues. The ends were cut back, 0 bases at V and 5 bases at J, with 5 bases in the middle. The germline gives CDR1 MNHEY, CDR2 SVGEGT. The chain's CDR3 is CASSYSRDQPQHF. CDR3 in DNA: TGTGCCAGCAGTTACTCGAGGGATCAGCCCCAGCATTTT.